The clone carrying this TCR beta chain was recorded many times. The data are from a study of early T cells in non-severe SARS-CoV-2 infection. Overall study context: Sequencing used unsorted whole-blood bulk RNA, so chains lack pairing.

TCRdb processed the 5' RACE reads anew with MiXCR; each CDR3 protein has one entry. The repertoire holds around 99,000 distinct CDR3 sequences, with around 10% as singletons. The V and J ends lost 2 bases and 8 bases respectively, with 15 bases between them. The CDR3 runs 13 residues. Germline assignment: CDR1 SQVTM and CDR2 ANQGSEA. This receptor was obtained from an adult who was a healthcare worker with PCR-confirmed SARS-CoV-2 infection or an uninfected control (not recorded which). Specimen: whole blood. The chain couples TRBV29-1 to TRBJ1-2; D might be TRBD1 (5 bases). Here the CDR3 DNA reads TGCAGCGTTGAAAACCTGGGACTGCGCGGCTACACCTTC. Its translation is CSVENLGLRGYTF.